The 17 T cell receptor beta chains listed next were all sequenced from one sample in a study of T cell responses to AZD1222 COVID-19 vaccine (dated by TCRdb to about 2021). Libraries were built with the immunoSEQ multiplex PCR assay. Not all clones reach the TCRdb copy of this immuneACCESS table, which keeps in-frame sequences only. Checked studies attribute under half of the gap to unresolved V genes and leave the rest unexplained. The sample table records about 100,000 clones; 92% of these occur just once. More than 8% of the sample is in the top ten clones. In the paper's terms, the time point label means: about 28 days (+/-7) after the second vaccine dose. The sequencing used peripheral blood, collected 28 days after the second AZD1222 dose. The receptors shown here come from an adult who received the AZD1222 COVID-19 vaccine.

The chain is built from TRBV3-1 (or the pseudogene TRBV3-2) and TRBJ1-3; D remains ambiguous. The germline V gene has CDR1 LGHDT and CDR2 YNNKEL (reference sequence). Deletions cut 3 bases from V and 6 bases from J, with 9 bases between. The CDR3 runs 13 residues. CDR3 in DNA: TGTGCCAGCAGCCAGGTCCGGGAAAACACCATATATTTT. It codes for CASSQVRENTIYF.

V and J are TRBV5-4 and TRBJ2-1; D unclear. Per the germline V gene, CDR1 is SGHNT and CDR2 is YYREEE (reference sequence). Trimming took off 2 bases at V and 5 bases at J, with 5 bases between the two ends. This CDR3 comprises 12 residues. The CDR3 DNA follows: TGTGCCAGCAGCTTTAGGGACAATGAGCAGTTCTTC. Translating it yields CASSFRDNEQFF.

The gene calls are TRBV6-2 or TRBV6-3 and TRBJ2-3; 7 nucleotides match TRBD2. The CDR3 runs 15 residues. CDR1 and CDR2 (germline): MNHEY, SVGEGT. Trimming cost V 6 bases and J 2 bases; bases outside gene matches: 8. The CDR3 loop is CASSFPAGPTDTQYF. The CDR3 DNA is TGTGCCAGCAGCTTTCCAGCGGGACCCACAGATACGCAGTATTTT.

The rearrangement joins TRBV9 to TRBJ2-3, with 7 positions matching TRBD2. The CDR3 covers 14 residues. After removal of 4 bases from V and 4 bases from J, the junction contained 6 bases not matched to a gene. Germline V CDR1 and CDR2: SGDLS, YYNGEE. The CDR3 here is CASSPGLSADTQYF. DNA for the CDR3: TGTGCCAGCAGCCCGGGACTATCCGCAGATACGCAGTATTTT.

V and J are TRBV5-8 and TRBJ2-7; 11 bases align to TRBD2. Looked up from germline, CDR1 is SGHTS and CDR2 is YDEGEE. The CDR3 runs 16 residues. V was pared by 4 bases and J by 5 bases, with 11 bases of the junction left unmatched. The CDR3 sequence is CASSDGTSGPSDEQYF. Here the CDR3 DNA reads TGTGCCAGCAGCGACGGGACTAGCGGTCCCTCGGACGAGCAGTACTTC.

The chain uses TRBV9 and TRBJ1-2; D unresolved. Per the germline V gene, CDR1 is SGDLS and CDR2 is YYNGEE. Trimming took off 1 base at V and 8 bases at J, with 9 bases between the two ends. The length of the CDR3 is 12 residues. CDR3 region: CASSVSGDGYTF. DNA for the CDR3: TGTGCCAGCAGCGTATCGGGCGACGGCTACACCTTC. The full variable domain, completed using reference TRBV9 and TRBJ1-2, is DSGVTQTPKHLITATGQRVTLRCSPRSGDLSVYWYQQSLDQGLQFLIQYYNGEERAKGNILERFSAQQFPDLHSELNLSSLELGDSALYFCASSVSGDGYTFGSGTRLTVV.

For the CDR3, the DNA is TGTGCCAGTAGTATAGGCCAGGGATTCGGGGAGACCCAGTACTTC. This translates into CASSIGQGFGETQYF. V gene TRBV19 combines with J gene TRBJ2-5; D is perhaps TRBD1 (5 bases). CDR1 and CDR2 (germline): LNHDA, SQIVND (reference sequence). V lost 1 base and J 5 bases, leaving 14 bases between the germline ends. The CDR3 loop spans 15 amino acids.

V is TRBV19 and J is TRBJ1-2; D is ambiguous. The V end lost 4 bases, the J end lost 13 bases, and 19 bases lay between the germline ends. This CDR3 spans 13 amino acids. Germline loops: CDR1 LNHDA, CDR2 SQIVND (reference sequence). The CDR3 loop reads CASSTTDTSAGTF. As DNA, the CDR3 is TGTGCCAGTAGTACCACCGACACGTCAGCTGGCACCTTC.

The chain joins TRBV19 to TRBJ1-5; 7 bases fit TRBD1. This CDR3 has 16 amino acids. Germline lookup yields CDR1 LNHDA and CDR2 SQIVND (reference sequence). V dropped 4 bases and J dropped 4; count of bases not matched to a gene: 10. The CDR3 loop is CASSTSVYRGNQPQHF. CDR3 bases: TGTGCCAGTAGTACCTCGGTATACAGGGGAAATCAGCCCCAGCATTTT.

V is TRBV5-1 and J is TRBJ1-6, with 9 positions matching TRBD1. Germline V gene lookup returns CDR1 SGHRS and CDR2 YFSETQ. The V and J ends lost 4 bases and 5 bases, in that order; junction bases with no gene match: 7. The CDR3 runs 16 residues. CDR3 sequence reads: CASSQQGARNNSPLHF. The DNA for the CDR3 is TGCGCCAGCAGCCAACAGGGGGCCCGGAATAATTCACCCCTCCACTTT.

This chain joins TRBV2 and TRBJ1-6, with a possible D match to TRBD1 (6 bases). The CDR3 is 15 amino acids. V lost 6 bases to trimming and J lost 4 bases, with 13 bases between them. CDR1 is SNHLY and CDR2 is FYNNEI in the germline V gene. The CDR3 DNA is TGTGCCAGCAGCGATACAGGGTCATATAATTCACCCCTCCACTTT. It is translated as CASSDTGSYNSPLHF.

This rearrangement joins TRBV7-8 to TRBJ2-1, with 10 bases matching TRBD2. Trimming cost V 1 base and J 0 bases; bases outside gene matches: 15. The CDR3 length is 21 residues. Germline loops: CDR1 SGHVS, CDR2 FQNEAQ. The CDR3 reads CASSLGRASGSIDASYNEQFF. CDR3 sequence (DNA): TGTGCCAGCAGCTTAGGTAGGGCTAGCGGGAGTATAGACGCCTCCTACAATGAGCAGTTCTTC.

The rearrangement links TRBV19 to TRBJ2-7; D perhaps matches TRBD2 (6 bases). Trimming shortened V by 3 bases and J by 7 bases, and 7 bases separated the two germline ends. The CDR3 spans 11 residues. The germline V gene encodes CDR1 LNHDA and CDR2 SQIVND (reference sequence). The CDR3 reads CASSIREEQYF. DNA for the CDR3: TGTGCCAGTAGTATTCGGGAGGAGCAGTACTTC.

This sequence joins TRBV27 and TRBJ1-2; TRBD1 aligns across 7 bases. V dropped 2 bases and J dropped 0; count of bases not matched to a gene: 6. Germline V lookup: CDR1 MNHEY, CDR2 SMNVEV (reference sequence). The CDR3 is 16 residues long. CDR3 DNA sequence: TGTGCCAGCAGTTTAAGGGGGACAGCTTCTAACTATGGCTACACCTTC. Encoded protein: CASSLRGTASNYGYTF.

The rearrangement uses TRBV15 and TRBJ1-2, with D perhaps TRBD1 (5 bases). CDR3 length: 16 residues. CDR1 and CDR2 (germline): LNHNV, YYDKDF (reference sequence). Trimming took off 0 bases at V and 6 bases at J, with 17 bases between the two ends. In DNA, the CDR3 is TGTGCCACCAGCAGAGATCTAGCTACTTCGGGGGATGGCTACACCTTC. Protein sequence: CATSRDLATSGDGYTF.

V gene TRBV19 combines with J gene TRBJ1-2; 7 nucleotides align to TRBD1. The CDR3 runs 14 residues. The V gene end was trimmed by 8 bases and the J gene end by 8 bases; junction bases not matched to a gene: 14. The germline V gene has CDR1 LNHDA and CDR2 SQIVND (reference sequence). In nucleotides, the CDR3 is TGTGCCAGTTGCGACGGGGACAGCCGATTAGGCTACACCTTC. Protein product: CASCDGDSRLGYTF.

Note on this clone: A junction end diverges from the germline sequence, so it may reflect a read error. The DNA of the CDR3 is TGTGCCAGTAGTATTGGAGACACCATATATTTT. The encoded protein is CASSIGDTIYF. V usage is TRBV19 and J usage is TRBJ1-3; D is uncertain. Germline V gene data show CDR1 as LNHDA and CDR2 as SQIVND (reference sequence). CDR3 size: 11 residues.